This TCR beta chain was documented in a study of T cell clones after liver transplantation (dated by TCRdb to between 2019 and 2020). At the level of the whole study: Samples were obtained from ITN030ST, a randomized trial in which withdrawal of immunosuppression was attempted within 2 years of liver transplantation. Tolerance meant complete immunosuppression withdrawal for at least one year without liver enzymes rising beyond twice the upper limit of normal. After a pre-transplant mixed lymphocyte reaction, TCRbeta sequencing was used to pinpoint donor-reactive T cell clones, which were subsequently tracked in post-transplant blood. Blood samples were collected pre-transplant, pre-randomization before withdrawal, and post-randomization after either full withdrawal or failed withdrawal. Of the eight recipients, a few were HCV-positive, while the remaining recipients had been transplanted for non-autoimmune, non-viral indications. The subjects received no induction therapy and were kept on standard immunosuppression until randomization at 12-24 months post-transplant. Of the 8 liver transplant recipients making up the studied cohort, 3 were classified as tolerant and 5 as non-tolerant. Third party-reactive TCRbeta sequences were also identified from pre-transplant MLRs to serve as an antigen-independent comparator for donor-reactive sequences. What the authors observed across the whole study: Without allograft tissue specimens, donor-reactive T cells may have migrated into the graft rather than being deleted. Donor-reactive sequences declined more than third party-reactive ones, suggesting partial antigen-specific deletion unrelated to withdrawal success. Circulating donor-reactive CD4 TCRbeta sequences fell significantly post-transplant in 5 of 8 subjects, irrespective of tolerance or HCV status. Once repertoire turnover was taken into account, donor-reactive detection showed a significant reduction for CD4 in 7 of 8 subjects and for CD8 in 8 of 8. The conclusions were considered preliminary, being limited by small, heterogeneous patient numbers and non-standardized post-transplant time points. In two subjects, low numbers of available donor cells limited the measurable donor-reactive repertoire.

The CDR1 and CDR2 encoded by the germline V gene (reference sequence) are MNHNY and SVGAGI. V is reduced by 6 bases and J by 1 base, leaving a spacing of 13 bases between them. The CDR3 contains 15 residues, cysteine and phenylalanine counted. Only the CDR3 part of the read is kept: 45 bases, read in frame from the first base. Concerning this clone itself: Its target antigen remains unknown. No much larger clone exists at a distance of one base, and base qualities are not known.

Using immunoSEQ, frozen genomic DNA was subjected to high-throughput TCRbeta CDR3 sequencing, a process that included PCR amplification, mapping, bias correction and internal controls. Regarding the original processing steps: Only productive rearrangements were retained, and each unique TCRbeta sequence was defined by its CDR3 nucleotide sequence together with its V and J gene. For classification of a sequence as donor-reactive, at least 5-fold expansion in CFSE-low cells relative to unstimulated pre-transplant cells and a frequency of at least 0.01% were required. Minimum frequency thresholds were set for each subject on the basis of the unstimulated sample with the lowest template count, so that a detection power of at least 90% was ensured. Jensen-Shannon divergence between the top 1000 TCRbeta sequences post-transplant and pre-transplant was used to measure repertoire turnover. Changes in detection of donor-reactive sequences were assessed with two-sided Fisher's exact tests. Imported from immuneACCESS, the table was reduced by TCRdb to in-frame sequences with V and J called. These copies leave out some clones; in studies compared against another copy, an unresolved V gene accounts for under half, and the cause of the remainder is not known. Clonal size and the V and J genes are those of that table, whereas D and trimming came from the DNA. For this sample the table gives over 90,000 clones, of which around 84% were detected only once. The ten largest make up approximately 2.8% of the sample.

Unstimulated PBMCs, after thawing, were stained for CD3, CD4 and CD8 and then FACS-sorted into CD3+CD4+ and CD3+CD8+ populations. All 8 studied subjects were randomized to withdrawal of immunosuppression. Genomic DNA was isolated with the Qiagen DNeasy Blood and Tissue Kit. The chain uses TRBV6-6 and TRBJ1-3, with no reliable assignment of the D segment. This receptor was obtained from a human patient who received a liver transplant. Following a transplant, some T cells may be graft donor cells, not patient cells. Source: CD4+ T cells from blood, taken roughly 50 months after liver transplant. DNA sequence: TGTGCCAGCAGGTTTTCAGGCTATTCTGGAAACACCATATATTTT. Its translation reads: CASRFSGYSGNTIYF.